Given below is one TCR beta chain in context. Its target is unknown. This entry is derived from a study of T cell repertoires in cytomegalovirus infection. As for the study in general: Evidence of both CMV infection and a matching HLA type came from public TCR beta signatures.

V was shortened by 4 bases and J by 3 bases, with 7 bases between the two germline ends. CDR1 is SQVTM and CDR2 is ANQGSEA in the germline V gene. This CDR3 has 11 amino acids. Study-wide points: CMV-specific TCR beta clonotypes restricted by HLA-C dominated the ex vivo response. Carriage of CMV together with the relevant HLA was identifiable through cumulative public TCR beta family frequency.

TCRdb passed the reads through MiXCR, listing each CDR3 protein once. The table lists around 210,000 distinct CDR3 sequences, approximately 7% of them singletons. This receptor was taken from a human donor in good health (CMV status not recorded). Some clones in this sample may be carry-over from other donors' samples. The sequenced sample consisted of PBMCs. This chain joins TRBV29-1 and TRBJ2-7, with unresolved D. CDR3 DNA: TGCAGCGTTGCTGATAACTACGAGCAGTACTTC. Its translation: CSVADNYEQYF.